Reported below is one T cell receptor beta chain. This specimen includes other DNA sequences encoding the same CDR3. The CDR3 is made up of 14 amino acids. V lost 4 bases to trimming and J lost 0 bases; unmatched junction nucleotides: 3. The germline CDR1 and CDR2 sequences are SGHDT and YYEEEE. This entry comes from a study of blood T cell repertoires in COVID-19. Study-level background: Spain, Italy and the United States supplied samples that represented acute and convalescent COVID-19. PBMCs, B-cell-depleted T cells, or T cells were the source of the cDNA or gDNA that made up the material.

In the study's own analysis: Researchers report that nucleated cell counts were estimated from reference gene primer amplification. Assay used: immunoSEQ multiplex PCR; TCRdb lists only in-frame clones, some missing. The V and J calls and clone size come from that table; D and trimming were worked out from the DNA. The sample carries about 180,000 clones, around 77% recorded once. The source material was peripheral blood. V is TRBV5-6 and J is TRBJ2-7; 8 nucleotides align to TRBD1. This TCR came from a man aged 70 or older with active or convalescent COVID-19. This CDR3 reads CASSPGQGSYEQYF. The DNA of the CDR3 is TGTGCCAGCAGCCCTGGACAGGGCTCCTACGAGCAGTACTTC.